These T cell receptor beta chains were read from a single sample in a study of blood T cell repertoires in COVID-19. Measured with immunoSEQ multiplex PCR; TCRdb has only the in-frame clones, and not every one. The sample has 110,000 or so clones; over 70% are singletons. What was sequenced was peripheral blood. These receptor sequences come from a man between 45 and 60 years old with acute or convalescent COVID-19. Both conserved end residues are part of each CDR3. A D gene is named only where the DNA matches it firmly. Expanded clones are given a class, and other clones once, few, many or no size at all.

D	V	J	size	DNA	CDR3
TRBD1	TRBV7-2	TRBJ1-2	once	TGTGCCAGCAGCTCGAACCAGGGGGCGCGCGGCTACACCTTC	CASSSNQGARGYTF
-	TRBV4-1	TRBJ1-3	-	TGCGCCAGCAGCCAAGACAGGGGCTCTGGAAACACCATATATTTT	CASSQDRGSGNTIYF
TRBD1	TRBV30	TRBJ2-7	-	TGTGCCTGGAGTGCCGGGACAGGGATCTACGAGCAGTACTTC	CAWSAGTGIYEQYF
-	TRBV14	TRBJ1-2	-	TGTGCCAGCAGCCCGCGACAGGCTCTCTATGGCTACACCTTC	CASSPRQALYGYTF
TRBD2	TRBV9	TRBJ2-3	-	TGTGCCAGCAGCAAAAGGGGACTAGCTGTAGATACGCAGTATTTT	CASSKRGLAVDTQYF
-	TRBV28	TRBJ1-4	-	TGTGCCAGCAGCTATGCGGGCGGAACGACGAGTGAAAAACTGTTTTTT	CASSYAGGTTSEKLFF
-	TRBV6-5	TRBJ1-5	-	TGTGCCAGCAGCAGGGTGAATCAGCCCCAGCATTTT	CASSRVNQPQHF
TRBD1	TRBV3-1/TRBV3-2	TRBJ1-1	-	TGTGCCAGCAGCCAGGACAGGGTTCGGAACACTGAAGCTTTCTTT	CASSQDRVRNTEAFF
-	TRBV19	TRBJ1-2	few	TGTGCCAGTAACGAACAGGGTATCTATGGCTACACCTTC	CASNEQGIYGYTF
-	TRBV9	TRBJ1-1	-	TGTGCCAGCAGCCCGCGCACTGAAGCTTTCTTT	CASSPRTEAFF
TRBD1	TRBV20-1	TRBJ2-1	-	TGCAGTGCTAGTAAGGACAGGGCACTAGAGCAGTTCTTC	CSASKDRALEQFF
TRBD1	TRBV11-2	TRBJ2-1	-	TGTGCCAGCAGCTTTGGACAGGGACCTTACAATGAGCAGTTCTTC	CASSFGQGPYNEQFF
-	TRBV5-4	TRBJ1-1	-	TGTGCCAGCAGCTTGCAGGGAGGAACTGAAGCTTTCTTT	CASSLQGGTEAFF
-	TRBV9	TRBJ1-6	-	TGTGCCAGCAGCCCACTAGGGCAGGATAATTCACCCCTCCACTTT	CASSPLGQDNSPLHF
TRBD1	TRBV5-1	TRBJ1-2	-	TGCGCCAGTAACCCGGGACAGGGTTCCGGCTACACCTTC	CASNPGQGSGYTF
-	TRBV6-5	TRBJ2-2	-	TGTGCCAGCAGTTTCGATCGGGCCGGGGAGCTGTTTTTT	CASSFDRAGELFF
-	TRBV6-1	TRBJ1-2	few	TGTGCCAGCAGTGAACAGGGGTGGGCTGGCTACACCTTC	CASSEQGWAGYTF
TRBD1	TRBV7-2	TRBJ2-7	once	TGTGCCAGCAGCCTCTCCAAAGACAGGGGGCGCAAAGGCGAGCAGTACTTC	CASSLSKDRGRKGEQYF
TRBD1	TRBV3-1/TRBV3-2	TRBJ1-1	few	TGTGCCAGCAGCCCTTTGGGACAGGGGAACACTGAAGCTTTCTTT	CASSPLGQGNTEAFF
-	TRBV5-1	TRBJ2-3	-	TGCGCCAGTACCCAGGGGTCTAGCACAGATACGCAGTATTTT	CASTQGSSTDTQYF
TRBD2	TRBV10-1	TRBJ2-2	-	TGCGCCAGCAGTGAGAGGGTAGCGGGGGACACCGGGGAGCTGTTTTTT	CASSERVAGDTGELFF
TRBD2	TRBV4-1	TRBJ2-3	once	TGCGCCAGCAGCCAAGAAAGGACGGGGGGGTTCACAGATACGCAGTATTTT	CASSQERTGGFTDTQYF
TRBD1	TRBV5-1	TRBJ1-5	-	TGCGCCAGCAGCTGGACAGGGACGGGGGGCCAGCCCCAGCATTTT	CASSWTGTGGQPQHF
-	TRBV6-6	TRBJ2-5	-	TGTGCCAGCAGACAGGGAGAAGAGACCCAGTACTTC	CASRQGEETQYF
-	TRBV28	TRBJ2-3	-	TGTGCCAGCAGTCCCCGGGGGGCAGGAGGGGATACGCAGTATTTT	CASSPRGAGGDTQYF
TRBD1	TRBV12-3/TRBV12-4	TRBJ1-2	few	TGTGCCAGCAGCTCTGGGACAGGGCCAGAGAACACCTTC	CASSSGTGPENTF
-	TRBV3-1/TRBV3-2	TRBJ2-6	-	TGTGCCAGCAGCCCCTATGGAGGATCAGGGAGGGGGGCCAACGTCCTGACTTTC	CASSPYGGSGRGANVLTF
-	TRBV5-4	TRBJ2-7	-	TGTGCCAGCAGCCTGGACGGGACCTACGAGCAGTACTTC	CASSLDGTYEQYF
-	TRBV21-1	TRBJ1-2	-	TGTGCCAGCAGCAAAGAGGGGGACAGGGGGCACGGCTACACCTTC	CASSKEGDRGHGYTF
-	TRBV7-2	TRBJ1-1	once	TGTGCCAGCGGGTCCCAGGGTGACACTGAAGCTTTCTTT	CASGSQGDTEAFF
TRBD2	TRBV27	TRBJ2-1	-	TGTGCCAGCTCCTCACCGAGGACTAGCCGCGATGAGCAGTTCTTC	CASSSPRTSRDEQFF
TRBD1	TRBV3-1/TRBV3-2	TRBJ1-2	-	TGTGCCAGCAGCCAGGGATCGGGACAGGGCTCATTTAACTATGGCTACACCTTC	CASSQGSGQGSFNYGYTF
TRBD1	TRBV10-1	TRBJ2-3	-	TGCGCCAGCAGTGAGGTTAGGACAGGGTCGGATACGCAGTATTTT	CASSEVRTGSDTQYF
-	TRBV2	TRBJ1-4	once	TGTGCCAGCAGCGCGATCCTCGGAGTGTTTTTT	CASSAILGVFF
-	TRBV6-6	TRBJ1-2	-	TGTGCCAGCAGTCCCGCTGAGACAGTTATCTATGGCTACACCTTC	CASSPAETVIYGYTF
-	TRBV9	TRBJ2-2	few	TGTGCCAGCAGCGTAGCAGGGGTCACCGGGGAGCTGTTTTTT	CASSVAGVTGELFF
-	TRBV28	TRBJ1-6	-	TGTGCCAGCAGTCCCTATTTTCAATCACCCCTCCACTTT	CASSPYFQSPLHF
TRBD1	TRBV29-1	TRBJ1-2	-	TGCAGCGCCTATGGACAGGGCCACTATGGCTACACCTTC	CSAYGQGHYGYTF
-	TRBV3-1/TRBV3-2	TRBJ1-2	once	TGTGCCAGCAGCTCAGGGGCCCGCCAAAACTATGGCTACACCTTC	CASSSGARQNYGYTF
TRBD1	TRBV6-5	TRBJ1-5	-	TGTGCCAGCTCTAGGACAGGGGGCAATCAGCCCCAGCATTTT	CASSRTGGNQPQHF
-	TRBV24-1	TRBJ1-2	once	TGTGCCTCCGGAGGGGATGGCTACACCTTC	CASGGDGYTF
-	TRBV7-9	TRBJ1-6	-	TGTGCCAGCACCGAGCAGGCTAATTCACCCCTCCACTTT	CASTEQANSPLHF